This T cell receptor beta chain was identified during a study of blood T cell repertoires in COVID-19. At the level of the study: T cells, B-cell-depleted T cells, or PBMCs supplied cDNA or gDNA.

Note on this clone: Different DNA sequences within this sample yield the same CDR3.

Trimming removed 4 bases from V and 2 bases from J, with 3 bases in between. The CDR3 is made up of 11 amino acids. Per the authors' pipeline: Reference gene primers were amplified, and this amplification served to estimate nucleated cell counts. Sequencing used immunoSEQ multiplex PCR; TCRdb keeps in-frame clones, though not all of them. D and trimming come from the DNA, and the V and J calls and clone size come from that table. The sample has around 60,000 clones; approximately 88% are singletons. The receptor comes from a human donor in a cohort sampled during active COVID-19. The sequenced material came from peripheral blood. This chain connects TRBV12-3 or TRBV12-4 to TRBJ2-7; the D is unclear. CDR3 residues: CASSSTYEQYF. CDR3 in DNA: TGTGCCAGCAGTTCTACCTACGAGCAGTACTTC.